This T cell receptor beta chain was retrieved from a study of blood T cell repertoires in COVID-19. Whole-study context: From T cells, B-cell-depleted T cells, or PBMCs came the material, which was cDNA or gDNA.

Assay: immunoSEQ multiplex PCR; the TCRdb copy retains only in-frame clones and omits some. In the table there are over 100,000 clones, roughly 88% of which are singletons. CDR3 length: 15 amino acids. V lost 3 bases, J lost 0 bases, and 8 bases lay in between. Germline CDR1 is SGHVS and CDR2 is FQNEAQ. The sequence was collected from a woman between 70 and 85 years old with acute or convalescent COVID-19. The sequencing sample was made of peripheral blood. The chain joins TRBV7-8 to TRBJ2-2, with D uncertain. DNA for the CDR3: TGTGCCAGCAGCTTGGGCCCCTCGAACACCGGGGAGCTGTTTTTT. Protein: CASSLGPSNTGELFF.